This T cell receptor (beta chain) is drawn from a study of early T cells in non-severe SARS-CoV-2 infection. About the study: From unsorted whole blood, bulk RNA was sequenced, and the chains remained unpaired.

Unique molecular identifiers (one per individual cDNA molecule) were attached. TCRdb re-analysed the 5' RACE reads in MiXCR, keeping a single row per CDR3 protein. The sample lists about 88,000 distinct CDR3 sequences, around 14% seen once, with around 5.8% in the top ten. This clonotype has only a few counts. Its antigen is unknown. Study-level findings and limits: VDJdb matches were skewed toward anti-spike CD8 T cell responses.

The V and J ends lost 7 bases and 0 bases respectively, with 2 bases between them. Germline V CDR1 and CDR2: MDHEN, SYDVKM. CDR3 length: 11 residues. The sample taken for sequencing was whole blood. The chain employs TRBV28 and TRBJ2-3; D is undetermined. The sequence was collected from an adult who was a healthcare worker with PCR-confirmed SARS-CoV-2 infection or an uninfected control (not recorded which). CDR3 sequence (DNA): TGTGCCAGCACCAGCACAGATACGCAGTATTTT. Encoded protein: CASTSTDTQYF.